Listed here are 23 T cell receptor beta chains from one sample, sequenced in a study of T cell responses to AZD1222 COVID-19 vaccine. Produced via immunoSEQ multiplex PCR; TCRdb's table is partial and in-frame only. Of roughly 120,000 clones in the sample, around nine tenths were seen once. Sample: peripheral blood, taken 28 days after the second AZD1222 dose. Receptors originate from an adult who received the AZD1222 COVID-19 vaccine.

This clone was seen at least ten times. V is TRBV19 and J is TRBJ2-7, with no clear D. Germline V CDR1 and CDR2: LNHDA, SQIVND (reference sequence). This CDR3 comprises 18 residues. V was shortened by 0 bases and J by 0 bases, with 18 bases between the two germline ends. CDR3 sequence reads: CASSIDLAGSGSSYEQYF. DNA for the CDR3: TGTGCCAGTAGTATAGATCTCGCCGGATCAGGAAGCTCCTACGAGCAGTACTTC.

The chain joins TRBV11-1 to TRBJ2-1; 9 nucleotides match TRBD2. CDR1 SGHAT and CDR2 FQDESV come from the germline V gene (reference sequence). The V gene end was trimmed by 6 bases and the J gene end by 4 bases; junction bases not matched to a gene: 7. The CDR3 runs 15 residues. The CDR3 loop reads CASRSTSGTYNEQFF. The CDR3 region has the DNA TGTGCCAGCAGATCGACTAGCGGAACTTACAATGAGCAGTTCTTC.

This clone occurred a few times. CDR3 in DNA: TGTGCCAGCAGCCTCGGGACAAGGTACACTGAAGCTTTCTTT. This encodes CASSLGTRYTEAFF. The gene calls are TRBV7-8 and TRBJ1-1, with a tentative D call TRBD1 (6 bases). CDR1 and CDR2 (germline): SGHVS, FQNEAQ. The germline V and J ends were trimmed by 5 bases and 3 bases, with 13 bases remaining between them. The CDR3 sequence is 14 residues long. Supplemented by reference TRBV7-8 and TRBJ1-1, the full variable domain reads GAGVSQSPRYKVAKRGQDVALRCDPISGHVSLFWYQQALGQGPEFLTYFQNEAQLDKSGLPSDRFFAERPEGSVSTLKIQRTQQEDSAVYLCASSLGTRYTEAFFGQGTRLTVV.

This clone was detected only once. This sequence joins TRBV18 and TRBJ2-3, with D unresolved. Per the germline V gene, CDR1 is KGHSH and CDR2 is LQKENI. The CDR3 totals 15 residues. Trimming stripped 8 bases from V and 0 bases from J, with 15 bases between. This CDR3 is CASRRWGKSTDTQYF. CDR3 in DNA: TGTGCCAGCCGTCGGTGGGGAAAAAGCACAGATACGCAGTATTTT.

The chain recombines TRBV6-2 or TRBV6-3 with TRBJ1-2; D might be TRBD1 (5 bases). Germline V CDR1 and CDR2: MNHEY, SVGEGT. This CDR3 is built from 14 residues. V dropped 5 bases and J dropped 8 bases, with 18 bases sitting between them. This CDR3 reads CASSQTANIWGYTF. The CDR3 nucleotides read TGTGCCAGCAGTCAGACAGCCAACATCTGGGGCTACACCTTC.

This clone has only one observation. V is TRBV2 and J is TRBJ2-1, with TRBD2 as a possible D gene (6 bases). From germline, CDR1 is SNHLY and CDR2 FYNNEI. This CDR3 contains 15 residues. Trimming stripped 2 bases from V and 3 bases from J, with 11 bases between. The CDR3 spells CASSESPDYYNEQFF. CDR3 DNA: TGTGCCAGCAGTGAAAGCCCGGACTACTACAATGAGCAGTTCTTC.

The V call is TRBV2, the J call TRBJ2-3; 11 bases match TRBD2. V dropped 1 base and J dropped 3; count of bases not matched to a gene: 6. Looked up from germline, CDR1 is SNHLY and CDR2 is FYNNEI. There are 17 residues in the CDR3. CDR3: CASSEGRLAGTTDTQYF. The CDR3 DNA reads TGTGCCAGCAGTGAAGGCAGACTAGCGGGAACAACAGATACGCAGTATTTT.

V gene TRBV5-4 combines with J gene TRBJ1-1; the D is unclear. The germline CDR1 and CDR2 sequences are SGHNT and YYREEE (reference sequence). V was pared by 4 bases and J by 0 bases, with 16 bases between. The CDR3 covers 16 residues. The DNA for the CDR3 is TGTGCCAGCAGCCCGGAGCGGGCAGTCATGAACACTGAAGCTTTCTTT. The encoded protein is CASSPERAVMNTEAFF.

The V gene is TRBV5-1, the J gene TRBJ1-1; TRBD1 agrees at 12 bases. The CDR3 runs to 16 residues. Trimming removed 4 bases from V and 3 bases from J; junction bases left unmatched: 7. Germline CDR1 is SGHRS and CDR2 is YFSETQ. In DNA form, the CDR3 reads TGCGCCAGCAGCGCTCCGGGACAGGGGGCTCACACTGAAGCTTTCTTT. Its translation is CASSAPGQGAHTEAFF.

The CDR3 loop reads CASSILGLAVAGDTQYF. The CDR3 nucleotides are TGTGCCAGTAGTATCCTGGGACTAGCGGTCGCAGGGGATACGCAGTATTTT. The V call is TRBV19, the J call TRBJ2-3; 11 nucleotides agree with TRBD2. J lost 6 bases, V lost 3 bases, and 11 bases had no gene match. This CDR3 contains 17 residues. Germline CDR1 LNHDA, CDR2 SQIVND (reference sequence).

Only one count was recorded for this clone. The genes are TRBV7-2 and TRBJ2-3; D gene uncertain. The CDR3 sequence is 14 residues long. CDR1 is SGHTA and CDR2 is FQGNSA in the germline V gene. V lost 1 base and J lost 5, with 10 bases in between. The CDR3 spells CASSLGAEQDTQYF. The CDR3, as DNA: TGTGCCAGCAGCTTAGGGGCAGAACAAGATACGCAGTATTTT.

The chain has TRBV20-1 and TRBJ1-1; no firm D call. The CDR3 has 10 residues. Trimming cost V 0 bases and J 11 bases, with 7 bases left between them. The germline CDR1 and CDR2 sequences are DFQATT and SNEGSKA (reference sequence). This CDR3 reads CSARERAAFF. CDR3 in DNA: TGCAGTGCTAGAGAGCGTGCCGCTTTCTTT.

V and J are TRBV6-5 and TRBJ2-2, with D perhaps TRBD1 (7 bases). V shed 2 bases and J shed 6 bases, with 16 bases lying between them. CDR1 MNHEY and CDR2 SVGAGI come from the germline V gene. CDR3 length: 16 residues. The CDR3 region has the DNA TGTGCCAGCAGTTACGTCGTAGGGGGCGGGGCCGGGGAGCTGTTTTTT. This encodes CASSYVVGGGAGELFF.

The genes are TRBV6-2 or TRBV6-3 and TRBJ1-1; 7 bases fit TRBD1. This CDR3 has 16 amino acids. Germline assignment: CDR1 MNHEY and CDR2 SVGEGT. The J segment lost 1 base and the V segment lost 4 bases, leaving 9 bases of the junction unmatched. In DNA, the CDR3 is TGTGCCAGCAGTTCGGAAAGGGACAGCGCGAACACTGAAGCTTTCTTT. Amino acids: CASSSERDSANTEAFF.

V gene TRBV30 combines with J gene TRBJ1-1; tentative D call: TRBD1 (5 bases). Trimming took off 3 bases at V and 5 bases at J, with 13 bases between the two ends. CDR1 is GTSNPN and CDR2 is SVGIG in the germline V gene (reference sequence). The CDR3 totals 13 residues. CDR3 DNA sequence: TGTGCCTGGAGCGGCGGGGGGAAAACTGAAGCTTTCTTT. Its translation: CAWSGGGKTEAFF.

The chain uses TRBV9 and TRBJ1-3; D call uncertain. V was clipped by 4 bases and J by 2 bases, with 10 bases between them. Germline lookup yields CDR1 SGDLS and CDR2 YYNGEE. CDR3 size: 14 residues. The CDR3 sequence: CASSTGVAGNTIYF. CDR3 nucleotides: TGTGCCAGCAGCACCGGGGTAGCTGGAAACACCATATATTTT.

The V gene is TRBV5-5, the J gene TRBJ1-1; D not resolved. Trimming removed 0 bases at V and 4 bases at J, with 13 bases between. CDR1 SGHKS and CDR2 YYEKEE come from the germline V gene (reference sequence). The CDR3 is 15 residues long. CDR3 coding DNA: TGTGCCAGCAGCTTGGCCAAGGTCGAGATCACTGAAGCTTTCTTT. Amino acids: CASSLAKVEITEAFF.

The J gene is TRBJ2-3, the V gene TRBV27; perhaps TRBD2 as D (5 bases). The CDR3 length is 15 residues. V lost 7 bases, J lost 4 bases, and 18 bases lay in between. Per the germline V gene, CDR1 is MNHEY and CDR2 is SMNVEV (reference sequence). Here the CDR3 reads CASTLSLWRPDTQYF. Written as DNA, the CDR3 is TGTGCCAGCACCCTTTCCTTGTGGAGGCCAGATACGCAGTATTTT.

V usage is TRBV7-9 and J usage is TRBJ2-7, with D uncertain. The CDR3 length is 12 residues. Trimming removed 4 bases at V and 4 bases at J, with 8 bases between. Looked up from germline, CDR1 is SEHNR and CDR2 is FQNEAQ (reference sequence). CDR3 sequence (DNA): TGTGCCAGCAGCTCCGACGGATACGAGCAGTACTTC. It is translated as CASSSDGYEQYF. The full variable domain, rest sourced from reference TRBV7-9 and TRBJ2-7, is DTGVSQNPRHKITKRGQNVTFRCDPISEHNRLYWYRQTLGQGPEFLTYFQNEAQLEKSRLLSDRFSAERPKGSFSTLEIQRTEQGDSAMYLCASSSDGYEQYFGPGTRLTVT.

The V and J genes are TRBV2 and TRBJ1-4; D gene ambiguous. The CDR3 covers 14 residues. Germline-derived CDR1 and CDR2 are SNHLY and FYNNEI. The germline V and J ends were trimmed by 6 bases and 1 base, with 9 bases remaining between them. The CDR3 nucleotides read TGTGCCAGCAGGAACGGGATAACTAATGAAAAACTGTTTTTT. This encodes CASRNGITNEKLFF. Variable domain in full (rest from reference TRBV2 and TRBJ1-4): EPEVTQTPSHQVTQMGQEVILRCVPISNHLYFYWYRQILGQKVEFLVSFYNNEISEKSEIFDDQFSVERPDGSNFTLKIRSTKLEDSAMYFCASRNGITNEKLFFGSGTQLSVL.

The CDR3 region is CASSINDRGNTEAFF. CDR3 DNA: TGTGCCAGTAGTATTAATGACAGGGGAAACACTGAAGCTTTCTTT. The chain uses TRBV19 and TRBJ1-1; 8 bases fit TRBD1. Germline trimming cut 3 bases from V and 2 bases from J; bases unmatched to any gene: 5. The CDR3 sequence is 15 residues long. Germline V CDR1 and CDR2: LNHDA, SQIVND (reference sequence).

The V gene is TRBV19, the J gene TRBJ2-1, with a possible D match to TRBD2 (5 bases). From germline, CDR1 is LNHDA and CDR2 SQIVND (reference sequence). This CDR3 comprises 13 residues. Trimming took off 5 bases at V and 9 bases at J, with 14 bases between the two ends. CDR3 in DNA: TGTGCCAGTAGTCCCGGCACTAGGAGTGAGCAGTTCTTC. Protein product: CASSPGTRSEQFF.

V gene TRBV18 combines with J gene TRBJ2-1; TRBD2 matches 9 bases. From germline, CDR1 is KGHSH and CDR2 LQKENI. V trimming: 3 bases; J trimming: 0 bases; junction bases outside the gene matches: 12. The CDR3 length is 19 residues. The CDR3 region has the DNA TGTGCCAGCTCACCCTCGGCTAGCGGGGTAGTAAACTCCTACAATGAGCAGTTCTTC. Translated, it gives CASSPSASGVVNSYNEQFF.